These 2 T cell receptor beta chains share one sample of origin, sequenced in a study of cytomegalovirus exposure and HLA in healthy donors. Vbeta (60) and Jbeta (13) primers were used in the PCR. The method was immunoSEQ multiplex PCR; TCRdb's version includes in-frame clones alone and lacks a portion of them. Of 200,000 to 250,000 clones in the sample, more than 65% were seen once. Sequencing input: PBMCs. Source of these receptors: a woman aged 25 to 39 in good health and CMV-seronegative.

The chain couples TRBV11-2 to TRBJ1-2; D might be TRBD1 (6 bases). V was trimmed by 1 base and J by 4 bases, leaving 10 bases between them. Germline CDR1 SGHAT, CDR2 FQNNGV. This CDR3 region has 14 residues. CDR3 in DNA: TGTGCCAGCAGCTTAGGTCAGGGGTTCTATGGCTACACCTTC. Residues: CASSLGQGFYGYTF.

The V and J genes are TRBV7-3 and TRBJ2-2, with D perhaps matching TRBD2 (7 bases). Germline V lookup: CDR1 SGHTA, CDR2 FQGTGA. Trimming removed 4 bases at V and 0 bases at J, with 15 bases between. The CDR3 is made up of 17 amino acids. The CDR3 here is CASSSHGGRANTGELFF. DNA of the CDR3: TGTGCCAGCAGCTCTCACGGGGGGCGCGCGAACACCGGGGAGCTGTTTTTT. Drawing the rest from reference TRBV7-3 and TRBJ2-2, the complete variable domain is GAGVSQTPSNKVTEKGKYVELRCDPISGHTALYWYRQSLGQGPEFLIYFQGTGAADDSGLPNDRFFAVRPEGSVSTLKIQRTERGDSAVYLCASSSHGGRANTGELFFGEGSRLTVL.